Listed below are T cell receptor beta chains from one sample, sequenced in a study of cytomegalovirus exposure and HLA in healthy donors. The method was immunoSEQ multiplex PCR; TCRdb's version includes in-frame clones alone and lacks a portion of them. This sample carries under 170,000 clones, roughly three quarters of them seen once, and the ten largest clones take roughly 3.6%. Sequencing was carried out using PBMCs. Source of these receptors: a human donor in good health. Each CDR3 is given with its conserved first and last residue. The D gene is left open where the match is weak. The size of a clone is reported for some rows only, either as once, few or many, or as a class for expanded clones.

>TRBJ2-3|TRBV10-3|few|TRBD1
CAISPPGQEQGTQYF
TGTGCCATCAGCCCCCCGGGACAGGAGCAGGGTACGCAGTATTTT
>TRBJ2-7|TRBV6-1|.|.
CASSEDDSLYEQYF
TGTGCCAGCAGTGAAGACGACAGCCTCTACGAGCAGTACTTC
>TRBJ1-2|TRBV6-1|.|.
CASSENLLIASYGYTF
TGTGCCAGCAGTGAAAACCTACTGATCGCTTCCTATGGCTACACCTTC
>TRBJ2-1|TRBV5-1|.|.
CASSARDSSYNEQFF
TGCGCCAGCAGCGCAAGAGATAGCTCCTACAATGAGCAGTTCTTC
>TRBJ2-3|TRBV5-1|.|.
CASSLVGAETAQYF
TGCGCCAGCAGCTTGGTGGGAGCGGAAACAGCGCAGTATTTT
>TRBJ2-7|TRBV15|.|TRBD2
CATSREPLSGGSSYEQYF
TGTGCCACCAGCAGAGAGCCACTCAGCGGGGGGTCCTCCTACGAGCAGTACTTC
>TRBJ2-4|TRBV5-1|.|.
CASSSGTPLNIQYF
TGCGCCAGCAGCTCCGGGACACCCTTAAACATTCAGTACTTC
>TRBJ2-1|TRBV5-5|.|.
CASSLPRTSYNEQFF
TGTGCCAGCAGCTTGCCGCGGACTTCCTACAATGAGCAGTTCTTC
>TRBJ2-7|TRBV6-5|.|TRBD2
CASSYLAGGPYEQYF
TGTGCCAGCAGTTACTTAGCGGGAGGGCCCTACGAGCAGTACTTC
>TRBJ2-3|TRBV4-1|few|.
CASSQAERNTQYF
TGCGCCAGCAGCCAGGCGGAGAGGAATACGCAGTATTTT
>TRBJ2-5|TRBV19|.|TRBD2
CASSTSVGGKETQYF
TGTGCCAGTAGTACCTCGGTGGGGGGGAAGGAGACCCAGTACTTC
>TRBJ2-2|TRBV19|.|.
CASLPGRVVDTGELFF
TGTGCCAGCCTACCGGGCAGGGTCGTGGACACCGGGGAGCTGTTTTTT
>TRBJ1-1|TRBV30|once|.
CAWSGGSGGTEAFF
TGTGCCTGGAGTGGGGGCAGCGGAGGGACTGAAGCTTTCTTT
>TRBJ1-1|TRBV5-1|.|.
CASSLTDSNTEAFF
TGCGCCAGCAGCCTGACAGACTCGAACACTGAAGCTTTCTTT
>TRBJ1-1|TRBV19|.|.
CASSILNFGNTEAFF
TGTGCCAGTAGTATTTTAAACTTTGGGAACACTGAAGCTTTCTTT
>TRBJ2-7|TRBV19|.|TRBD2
CASSIQREAYEQYF
TGTGCCAGTAGTATCCAGCGGGAGGCCTACGAGCAGTACTTC
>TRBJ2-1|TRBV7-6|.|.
CASSLESSSGKQFF
TGTGCCAGCAGCTTAGAATCTAGTTCGGGGAAGCAGTTCTTC